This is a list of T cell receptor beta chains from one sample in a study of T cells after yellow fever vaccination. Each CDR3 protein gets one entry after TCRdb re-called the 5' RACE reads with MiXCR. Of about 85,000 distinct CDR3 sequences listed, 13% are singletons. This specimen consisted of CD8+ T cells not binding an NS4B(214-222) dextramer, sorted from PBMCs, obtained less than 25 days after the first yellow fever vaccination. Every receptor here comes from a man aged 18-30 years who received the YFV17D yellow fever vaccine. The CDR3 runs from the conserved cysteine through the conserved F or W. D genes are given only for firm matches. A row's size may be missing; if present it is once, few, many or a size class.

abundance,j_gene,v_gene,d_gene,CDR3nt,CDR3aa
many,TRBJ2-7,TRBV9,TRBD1,TGTGCCAGCAGCCCACGGGACAGGCTTTTCTACGAGCAGTACTTC,CASSPRDRLFYEQYF
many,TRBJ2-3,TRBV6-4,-,TGTGCCAGCAGTGCACTTGGGGGGGCCACAGATACGCAGTATTTT,CASSALGGATDTQYF
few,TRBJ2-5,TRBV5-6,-,TGTGCCAGCACTGGGGCTAGCCAAGAGACCCAGTACTTC,CASTGASQETQYF
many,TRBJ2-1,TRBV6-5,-,TGTGCCAGCAGTTCGGGTGGCCCCTACAATGAGCAGTTCTTC,CASSSGGPYNEQFF
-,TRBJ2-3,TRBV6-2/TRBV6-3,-,TGTGCCAGCAGTTACAGTCAGTTGCCAGATACGCAGTATTTT,CASSYSQLPDTQYF
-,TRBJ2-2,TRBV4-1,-,TGCGCCAGCAGCCAAGAGGTCGGAAACACCGGGGAGCTGTTTTTT,CASSQEVGNTGELFF
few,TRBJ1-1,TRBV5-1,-,TGCGCCAGCAGCTTGGAGGGTGGGACCACTGAAGCTTTCTTT,CASSLEGGTTEAFF
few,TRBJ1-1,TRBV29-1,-,TGCAGCGTTCGGCCAGGGAGAGCGGGCACTGAAGCTTTCTTT,CSVRPGRAGTEAFF
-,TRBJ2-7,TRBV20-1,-,TGCAGTGCTAGAGACCGGTTCCTGCCCTACGAGCAGTACTTC,CSARDRFLPYEQYF
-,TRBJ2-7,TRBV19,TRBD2,TGTGCCAGCGGGACTAGCGGTTTCTTCTACGAGCAGTACTTC,CASGTSGFFYEQYF
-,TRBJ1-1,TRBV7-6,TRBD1,TGTGCCAGCAGCTATGGGGGACAGGGAGAAGCTTTCTTT,CASSYGGQGEAFF
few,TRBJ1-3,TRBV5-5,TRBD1,TGTGCCAGCAGCTCGGGACAGGGGAGAGGGGACACCATATATTTT,CASSSGQGRGDTIYF
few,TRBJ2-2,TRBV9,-,TGTGCCAGCAGCGCCGCCGACACCGGGGAGCTGTTTTTT,CASSAADTGELFF
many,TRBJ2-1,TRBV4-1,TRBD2,TGCGCCAGCAGACCCAGACTAGCGGGGAAGAGCTCCTACAATGAGCAGTTCTTC,CASRPRLAGKSSYNEQFF
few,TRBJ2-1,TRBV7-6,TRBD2,TGTGCCAGCAGCCCCCGACTAGCGGGGGGGTCTGAGCAGTTCTTC,CASSPRLAGGSEQFF
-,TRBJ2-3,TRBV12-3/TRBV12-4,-,TGTGCCAGCAGTCCTGACGGGGCAGATACGCAGTATTTT,CASSPDGADTQYF
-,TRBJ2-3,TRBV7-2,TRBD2,TGTGCCAGCAACGGGCTAGCGGGGCTCACAGATACGCAGTATTTT,CASNGLAGLTDTQYF
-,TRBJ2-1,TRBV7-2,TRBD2,TGTGCCAGCAGCCCAGGGACTAGCGGGGGGGCCAGAGATGAGCAGTTCTTC,CASSPGTSGGARDEQFF
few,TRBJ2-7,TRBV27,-,TGTGCCAGCAGTTTATCCCCCGCCTACGAGCAGTACTTC,CASSLSPAYEQYF
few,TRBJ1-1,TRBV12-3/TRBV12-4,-,TGTGCCAGCGTGCTAGGGGCGACTGAAGCTTTCTTT,CASVLGATEAFF
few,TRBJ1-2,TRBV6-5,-,TGTGCCAGCAGTTTTAAAGGGTCTATCTATGGCTACACCTTC,CASSFKGSIYGYTF
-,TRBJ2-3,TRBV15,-,TGTGCCACCAGCGAAGACCTCACAGATACGCAGTATTTT,CATSEDLTDTQYF
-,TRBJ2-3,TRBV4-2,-,TGTGCCAGCAGCCAAGATAGAGGGCGGCCCAGCACAGATACGCAGTATTTT,CASSQDRGRPSTDTQYF
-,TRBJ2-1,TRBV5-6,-,TGTGCCAGCAGCTTCCCCCAACCCTCCTACAATGAGCAGTTCTTC,CASSFPQPSYNEQFF
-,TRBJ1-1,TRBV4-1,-,TGCGCCAGCAGCCAAGCACTCATGAACACTGAAGCTTTCTTT,CASSQALMNTEAFF
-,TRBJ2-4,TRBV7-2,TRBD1,TGTGCCAGCAGCTTACAAGGCCCAGGGGGCATGGAAAACATTCAGTACTTC,CASSLQGPGGMENIQYF
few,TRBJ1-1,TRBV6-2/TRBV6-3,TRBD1,TGTGCCAGCAGCCTCGGGACAGGGAACACTGAAGCTTTCTTT,CASSLGTGNTEAFF
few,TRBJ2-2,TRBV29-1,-,TGCAGCGTTGAGGCAGGGCGTCCCGGGGAGCTGTTTTTT,CSVEAGRPGELFF
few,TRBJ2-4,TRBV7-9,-,TGTGCCAGCAGCCCCCCGGGGGTACCCAAAAACATTCAGTACTTC,CASSPPGVPKNIQYF
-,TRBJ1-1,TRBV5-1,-,TGCGCCAGCAGCTTGGGGACGAACACTGAAGCTTTCTTT,CASSLGTNTEAFF
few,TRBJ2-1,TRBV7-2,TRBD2,TGTGCCAGCAGACGACGTTGGGCTAGCGGCACCAATGAGCAGTTCTTC,CASRRRWASGTNEQFF
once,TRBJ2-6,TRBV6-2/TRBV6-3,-,TGTGCCAGCACCTACGGACTCTCCGGGGCCAACGTCCTGACTTTC,CASTYGLSGANVLTF
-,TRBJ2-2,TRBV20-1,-,TGCAGTGCCGCCGACACACCAACGCCCGGGGAGCTGTTTTTT,CSAADTPTPGELFF
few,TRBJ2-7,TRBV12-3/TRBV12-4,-,TGTGCCAGCTCGTGGGGCTCCGAGCAGTACTTC,CASSWGSEQYF
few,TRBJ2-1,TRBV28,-,TGTGCCAGCAGTCTACAAGACATGAACCTCTACAATGAGCAGTTCTTC,CASSLQDMNLYNEQFF
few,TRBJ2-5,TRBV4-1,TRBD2,TGCGCCAGCAGCCAACCACTAGCGGGGGGGAAAGAGACCCAGTACTTC,CASSQPLAGGKETQYF
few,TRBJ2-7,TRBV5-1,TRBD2,TGCGCCAGCAGCTTGGAAGGGAGGGGCCACGAGCAGTACTTC,CASSLEGRGHEQYF
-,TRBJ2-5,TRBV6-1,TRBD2,TGTGCCAGCAGTGACCTAGCGGGGGAGAACCAAGAGACCCAGTACTTC,CASSDLAGENQETQYF
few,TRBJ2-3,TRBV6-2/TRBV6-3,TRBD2,TGTGCCAGCAGCCCTCGAGCTAGCGGCAGCACAGATACGCAGTATTTT,CASSPRASGSTDTQYF
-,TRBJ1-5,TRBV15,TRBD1,TGTGCCACCAGCATGGACAGGGGGCCGGATCAGCCCCAGCATTTT,CATSMDRGPDQPQHF
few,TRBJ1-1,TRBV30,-,TGTGCCTGGAGGAAATTAGGTGAAGCTTTCTTT,CAWRKLGEAFF
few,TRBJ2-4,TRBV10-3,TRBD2,TGTGCCATCAGTGGCGGACTAGCGGGGGGGCAGGACAAAAACATTCAGTACTTC,CAISGGLAGGQDKNIQYF
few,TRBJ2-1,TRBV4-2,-,TGTGCCAGCAGCCAAGAAGAGGAGGCCGCCTGGGATGAGCAGTTCTTC,CASSQEEEAAWDEQFF
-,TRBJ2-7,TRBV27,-,TGTGCCAGCAGTTTAGGTGGGGCCTACTACGAGCAGTACTTC,CASSLGGAYYEQYF
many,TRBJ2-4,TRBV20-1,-,TGCAGTGCTTTCCCCTCAACCATAGCCAAAAACATTCAGTACTTC,CSAFPSTIAKNIQYF
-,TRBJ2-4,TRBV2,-,TGTGCCAGCAGTGAGTTCCCCCCGAGCGCCAAAAACATTCAGTACTTC,CASSEFPPSAKNIQYF
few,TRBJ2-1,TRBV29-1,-,TGCAGCGGTTGGGGGTCCTCATCCGGGGCCAATGAGCAGTTCTTC,CSGWGSSSGANEQFF
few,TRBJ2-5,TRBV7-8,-,TGTGCCAGCAGCTTAACCTACCTCAAGGTTGCGGGGGAGACCCAGTACTTC,CASSLTYLKVAGETQYF